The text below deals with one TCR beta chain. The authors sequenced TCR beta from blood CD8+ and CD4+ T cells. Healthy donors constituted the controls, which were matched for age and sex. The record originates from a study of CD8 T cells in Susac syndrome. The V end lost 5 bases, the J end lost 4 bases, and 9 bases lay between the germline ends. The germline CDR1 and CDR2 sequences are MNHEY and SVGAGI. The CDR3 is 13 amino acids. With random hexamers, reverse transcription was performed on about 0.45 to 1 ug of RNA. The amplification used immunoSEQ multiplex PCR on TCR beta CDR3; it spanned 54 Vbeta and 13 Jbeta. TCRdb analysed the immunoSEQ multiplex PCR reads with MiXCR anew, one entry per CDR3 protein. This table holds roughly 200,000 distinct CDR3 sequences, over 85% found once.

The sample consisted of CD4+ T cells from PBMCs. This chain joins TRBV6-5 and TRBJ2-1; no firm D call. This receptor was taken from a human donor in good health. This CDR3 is CASSKGTYNEQFF. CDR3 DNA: TGTGCCAGCAGTAAAGGAACGTACAATGAGCAGTTCTTC.